The present entry profiles one TCR beta chain with its context. This sample was taken from a study of blood T cell repertoires in COVID-19. On the study more broadly: Acute and convalescent COVID-19 samples came from the United States, Italy and Spain. In each case, the material was cDNA or gDNA derived from T cells, B-cell-depleted T cells, or PBMCs.

Study processing details: Counts of nucleated cells, estimated from reference gene primer amplification, were obtained. Using immunoSEQ multiplex PCR, the repertoire was profiled, and TCRdb retains in-frame clones only, with some absent. The V and J calls and the clone size are those of that table, but D and trimming were determined from the DNA. The sample has 57,000 or so clones; around 81% are singletons. The CDR3 is made up of 15 amino acids. Trimming removed 0 bases at V and 6 bases at J, with 12 bases between. Germline V gives CDR1 SGDLS, CDR2 YYNGEE. The material sequenced was peripheral blood. The source of this sequence is a man between 65 and 85 years old with acute or convalescent COVID-19. The rearrangement joins TRBV9 to TRBJ2-2, with no clear D. The CDR3 loop reads CASSVDPFEAGELFF. CDR3 DNA sequence: TGTGCCAGCAGCGTAGACCCCTTCGAGGCCGGGGAGCTGTTTTTT.